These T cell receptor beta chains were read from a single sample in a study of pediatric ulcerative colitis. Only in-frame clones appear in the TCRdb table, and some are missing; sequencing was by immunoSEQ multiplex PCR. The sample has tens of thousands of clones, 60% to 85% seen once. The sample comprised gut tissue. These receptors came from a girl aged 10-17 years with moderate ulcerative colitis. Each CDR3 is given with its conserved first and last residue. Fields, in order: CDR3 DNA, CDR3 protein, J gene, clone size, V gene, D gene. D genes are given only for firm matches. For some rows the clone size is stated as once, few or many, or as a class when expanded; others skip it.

TGTGCCAGCAGGGAAAGCTCTGGGGCCAACGTCCTGACTTTC	CASRESSGANVLTF	TRBJ2-6	-	TRBV14	-
TGCGCCAGCAGCTTGGGACGTTCGGGAGTCGGGGGAAACACCATATATTTT	CASSLGRSGVGGNTIYF	TRBJ1-3	-	TRBV5-1	-
TGTGCCAGTGCGCCGGGACTAGCGTACACCGGGGAGCTGTTTTTT	CASAPGLAYTGELFF	TRBJ2-2	-	TRBV19	TRBD2
TGTGCCAGCAGACTAGCGGCCAACACCGGGGAGCTGTTTTTT	CASRLAANTGELFF	TRBJ2-2	-	TRBV5-5	TRBD2
TGTGCCAGCAGCTTAGGGTATGGACAGAGCTATGGCTACACCTTC	CASSLGYGQSYGYTF	TRBJ1-2	-	TRBV7-2	-
TGCGCCAGCAGCCAAGATTGGGCGGACAGCCACAATGAGCAGTTCTTC	CASSQDWADSHNEQFF	TRBJ2-1	-	TRBV4-3	-
TGTGCCAGCAGCACAAACCTTATCGGGACAGCTAATGAAAAACTGTTTTTT	CASSTNLIGTANEKLFF	TRBJ1-4	-	TRBV7-2	TRBD1
TGCGCCAGCAGCTTAAAGCGGGAGGTAGGAGATACGCAGTATTTT	CASSLKREVGDTQYF	TRBJ2-3	-	TRBV5-1	TRBD2
TGTGCCAGCAGTTTGGGCCCCGGGACAGGGTTACGGGAAGAGACCCAGTACTTC	CASSLGPGTGLREETQYF	TRBJ2-5	large	TRBV28	TRBD1
TGCGCCAGCAGCTTGGCCCAGGATCGGCGGTCCTACGAGCAGTACTTC	CASSLAQDRRSYEQYF	TRBJ2-7	-	TRBV5-1	-
TGTGCCACCAGCAGGTTAATAGGGGTATCCTACAATGAGCAGTTCTTC	CATSRLIGVSYNEQFF	TRBJ2-1	-	TRBV15	-
TGTGCCAGCAGCCAAGGGGATTGGAGTCAGCCCCAGCATTTT	CASSQGDWSQPQHF	TRBJ1-5	few	TRBV7-9	-
TGTGCCAGCAGCTTGGGGGGACCTTCGGGAGACACCATATATTTT	CASSLGGPSGDTIYF	TRBJ1-3	-	TRBV5-8	-
TGTGCCAGCAGCCAAGATCCTCCAAACAGAGTCCCCTATGGCTACACCTTC	CASSQDPPNRVPYGYTF	TRBJ1-2	-	TRBV4-2	-
TGTGCCTGGAGTGTTGCCGTGGGGCAGCCCCAGCATTTT	CAWSVAVGQPQHF	TRBJ1-5	-	TRBV30	-